Each of the 26 T cell receptor beta chains below was sequenced from the same sample in a study of identifying expanded T cells in peripheral blood (dated by TCRdb to 2018 to 2020). The library was obtained by the immunoSEQ multiplex PCR assay. TCRdb took this table from immuneACCESS and kept in-frame rearrangements with V and J called. Such tables lack part of the clones; where checked against another copy, unresolved V genes explain under half of the gap, and the rest is unexplained. This sample lists approximately 94,000 clones; 75% to 90% were detected once. 4.5% to 6.5% of the sample is in the top ten clones. Sequencing input: blood. These receptor sequences come from a person aged 18 to 75 in good health.

The chain combines TRBV5-1 with TRBJ1-1; perhaps TRBD1 as D (6 bases). CDR1 is SGHRS, CDR2 YFSETQ, per germline. The CDR3 length is 15 residues. Trimming removed 5 bases at V and 1 base at J, with 15 bases between. The CDR3 here is CASRRQAVGNTEAFF. CDR3 DNA sequence: TGCGCCAGCAGAAGACAGGCTGTCGGGAACACTGAAGCTTTCTTT.

The V call is TRBV10-3, the J call TRBJ1-1, with unresolved D. The V end was cut by 3 bases, the J end by 0 bases, with 8 bases between. The CDR3 totals 14 residues. Germline V lookup: CDR1 ENHRY, CDR2 SYGVKD. CDR3 DNA: TGTGCCATCAGTGAAGGGCAGCTGAACACTGAAGCTTTCTTT. It codes for CAISEGQLNTEAFF.

This sequence joins TRBV19 and TRBJ2-1; TRBD1 aligns across 8 bases. V trimming: 4 bases; J trimming: 3 bases; junction bases outside the gene matches: 5. The germline V gene encodes CDR1 LNHDA and CDR2 SQIVND (reference sequence). CDR3 size: 15 residues. For the CDR3, the DNA is TGTGCCAGTAGTACGGGGACAGGAGGCTACAATGAGCAGTTCTTC. It specifies CASSTGTGGYNEQFF.

This clone occurred once. The chain joins TRBV6-6 to TRBJ1-2; D is undetermined. This CDR3 has 13 residues. Germline CDR1 reads MNHNY; CDR2 reads SVGAGI (reference sequence). Trimming took off 4 bases at V and 0 bases at J, with 6 bases between the two ends. In DNA form, the CDR3 reads TGTGCCAGCAGTTCCGACACTAACTATGGCTACACCTTC. It is translated as CASSSDTNYGYTF.

V is TRBV30 and J is TRBJ2-5; 8 nucleotides match TRBD2. CDR3 size: 14 residues. The J segment lost 7 bases and the V segment lost 2 bases, leaving 9 bases of the junction unmatched. Germline CDR1 and CDR2: GTSNPN and SVGIG (reference sequence). CDR3 amino acids: CAWSSIAGTGTQYF. The CDR3 bases are TGTGCCTGGAGTTCTATAGCGGGGACCGGGACCCAGTACTTC.

The V gene is TRBV11-2, the J gene TRBJ2-7; TRBD2 matches at 10 bases. V shed 4 bases and J 5 bases; nucleotides not matched to a gene: 8. The CDR3 is made up of 15 amino acids. Germline CDR1 and CDR2: SGHAT and FQNNGV. CDR3 residues: CASSSAGLAQNEQYF. CDR3 DNA sequence: TGTGCCAGCAGCTCCGCGGGACTAGCGCAAAACGAGCAGTACTTC.

V and J are TRBV6-1 and TRBJ1-2; no clear D. V was clipped by 0 bases and J by 8 bases, with 16 bases between them. Germline-derived CDR1 and CDR2 are MNHNS and SASEGT. The CDR3 is 15 amino acids. CDR3 amino acids: CASSEADGVGRGYTF. The CDR3, as DNA: TGTGCCAGCAGTGAAGCGGACGGGGTTGGTCGAGGCTACACCTTC.

The CDR3 coding sequence is TGCGCCAGCAGCCAGGGACGCCACCGGGGGAGCTCCTACGAGCAGTACTTC. Its translation is CASSQGRHRGSSYEQYF. The chain recombines TRBV4-1 with TRBJ2-7; maybe TRBD2 (6 bases). The CDR3 is made up of 17 amino acids. Germline loops: CDR1 MGHRA, CDR2 YSYEKL. Trimming left V 3 bases short and J 0 bases short, with 18 bases between.

V usage is TRBV29-1 and J usage is TRBJ2-1, with TRBD1 matching 8 bases. CDR1 and CDR2 (germline): SQVTM, ANQGSEA. The CDR3 sequence is 13 residues long. With V trimmed by 4 bases and J by 4 bases, 3 bases remained unmatched. The CDR3 region has the DNA TGCAGCGTTGGGGACAGGATTTACAATGAGCAGTTCTTC. Translating it yields CSVGDRIYNEQFF.

This chain's CDR3 is CASSLPTGGRTEAFF. The CDR3 nucleotides are TGTGCCAGCAGCTTGCCGACGGGAGGGAGAACTGAAGCTTTCTTT. The chain combines TRBV5-6 with TRBJ1-1; D is undetermined. Per the germline V gene, CDR1 is SGHDT and CDR2 is YYEEEE. The CDR3 length is 15 residues. The V end was cut by 1 base, the J end by 5 bases, with 15 bases between.

The V call is TRBV11-3, the J call TRBJ2-5; perhaps TRBD2 as D (6 bases). CDR1 and CDR2 (germline): SGHNT, YENEEA. This CDR3 spans 14 amino acids. V lost 1 base and J 9 bases, leaving 15 bases between the germline ends. CDR3 in amino acids: CASSLGSGPGAQYF. The CDR3 DNA follows: TGTGCCAGCAGCTTAGGGAGCGGACCGGGGGCCCAGTACTTC. Full variable domain (missing parts from reference TRBV11-3 and TRBJ2-5): EAGVVQSPRYKIIEKKQPVAFWCNPISGHNTLYWYLQNLGQGPELLIRYENEEAVDDSQLPKDRFSAERLKGVDSTLKIQPAELGDSAVYLCASSLGSGPGAQYFGPGTRLLVL.

J is TRBJ1-1 and V is TRBV18; TRBD1 might be the D (5 bases). Germline-derived CDR1 and CDR2 are KGHSH and LQKENI. The CDR3 contains 13 residues. Trimming stripped 5 bases from V and 4 bases from J, with 11 bases between. The CDR3 DNA follows: TGTGCCAGCTCAGAACGGGGGGGCACTGAAGCTTTCTTT. Residues: CASSERGGTEAFF.

The J gene is TRBJ2-7, the V gene TRBV4-2; the D is unclear. V shed 0 bases and J shed 2 bases, with 20 bases lying between them. Looked up from germline, CDR1 is LGHNA and CDR2 is YNFKEQ. CDR3 length equals 18 residues. CDR3 region: CASSQDAVRQIPTYEQYF. CDR3 in DNA: TGTGCCAGCAGCCAAGATGCTGTACGCCAAATTCCCACCTACGAGCAGTACTTC.

This sequence joins TRBV5-6 and TRBJ1-2; a weak D match, TRBD1 (6 bases). The CDR3 has 18 residues. V lost 4 bases and J 3 bases, leaving 25 bases between the germline ends. The germline gives CDR1 SGHDT, CDR2 YYEEEE. The CDR3 DNA is TGTGCCAGCAGCCCACCCCCGCGGGACACCCCGTTGGACTATGGCTACACCTTC. It encodes CASSPPPRDTPLDYGYTF.

This chain joins TRBV10-3 and TRBJ2-1; D call uncertain. V was shortened by 3 bases and J by 0 bases, with 9 bases between the two germline ends. The length of the CDR3 is 15 residues. Germline loops: CDR1 ENHRY, CDR2 SYGVKD. CDR3: CAISDLLSSYNEQFF. The CDR3 DNA reads as TGTGCCATCAGTGATTTGCTGAGCTCCTACAATGAGCAGTTCTTC.

The V gene is TRBV7-9, the J gene TRBJ2-3; maybe TRBD1 (6 bases). The CDR3 loop spans 14 amino acids. From germline, CDR1 is SEHNR and CDR2 FQNEAQ (reference sequence). V was clipped by 1 base and J by 3 bases, with 8 bases between them. CDR3 in amino acids: CASSLDRDTDTQYF. The CDR3 bases are TGTGCCAGCAGCTTAGACAGGGATACAGATACGCAGTATTTT.

V gene TRBV29-1 combines with J gene TRBJ2-5; D call uncertain. Trimming took off 1 base at V and 8 bases at J, with 11 bases between the two ends. The CDR3 totals 12 residues. Per the germline V gene, CDR1 is SQVTM and CDR2 is ANQGSEA. CDR3 sequence reads: CSVEGSMGTQYF. CDR3 coding DNA: TGCAGCGTTGAAGGCAGCATGGGTACCCAGTACTTC.

This sequence joins TRBV29-1 and TRBJ1-4, with TRBD1 identical over 9 bases. CDR1 and CDR2 from the germline V gene are SQVTM and ANQGSEA. The J segment lost 7 bases and the V segment lost 4 bases, leaving 10 bases of the junction unmatched. The CDR3 runs 15 residues. The CDR3 DNA reads TGCAGCGTTGTTGGGGGACAGGGTTGGGGTGAAAAACTGTTTTTT. Protein sequence: CSVVGGQGWGEKLFF. The complete variable domain, with remaining parts taken from reference TRBV29-1 and TRBJ1-4, reads SAVISQKPSRDICQRGTSLTIQCQVDSQVTMMFWYRQQPGQSLTLIATANQGSEATYESGFVIDKFPISRPNLTFSTLTVSNMSPEDSSIYLCSVVGGQGWGEKLFFGSGTQLSVL.

V gene TRBV6-1 combines with J gene TRBJ2-5; TRBD1 agrees at 7 bases. CDR3 length equals 14 residues. Germline V lookup: CDR1 MNHNS, CDR2 SASEGT. Trimming took 6 bases from V and 4 from J; bases not matched to a gene: 8. The CDR3 region is CASRRDSLRETQYF. CDR3 coding DNA: TGTGCCAGCAGGAGGGACAGCCTTAGAGAGACCCAGTACTTC.

The V call is TRBV5-6, the J call TRBJ2-7; TRBD1 matches at 7 bases. The CDR3 contains 16 residues. Trimming at V came to 2 bases and at J to 2 bases, leaving 10 bases not matched to a gene. The V gene's germline CDR1 is SGHDT and CDR2 YYEEEE. Written as DNA, the CDR3 is TGTGCCAGCAGCTTACCACAGGGGCGGATACCCTACGAGCAGTACTTC. This sequence encodes CASSLPQGRIPYEQYF.

V usage is TRBV7-9 and J usage is TRBJ1-1, with 9 bases that match TRBD1. From germline, CDR1 is SEHNR and CDR2 FQNEAQ (reference sequence). This CDR3 has 14 residues. Trimming took 1 base from V and 5 from J; bases not matched to a gene: 2. The CDR3 here is CASSLGDRDTEAFF. DNA of the CDR3: TGTGCCAGCAGCTTAGGGGACAGGGATACTGAAGCTTTCTTT.

This clone was detected only once. The genes are TRBV19 and TRBJ1-4, with D possibly being TRBD1 (5 bases). The CDR3 has 17 residues. Looked up from germline, CDR1 is LNHDA and CDR2 is SQIVND (reference sequence). The V end was cut by 4 bases, the J end by 0 bases, with 15 bases between. The CDR3 spells CASSRGRLGATNEKLFF. CDR3 DNA: TGTGCCAGTAGTAGGGGCAGGCTTGGAGCAACTAATGAAAAACTGTTTTTT.

The chain joins TRBV5-4 to TRBJ2-3; the D call may be TRBD1 or TRBD2 (6 bases each). CDR3 length equals 15 residues. Trimming removed 4 bases at V and 3 bases at J, with 15 bases between. Germline loops: CDR1 SGHNT, CDR2 YYREEE (reference sequence). CDR3 bases: TGTGCCAGCAGCCCACTGGGGGGCCCTACAGATACGCAGTATTTT. Translating gives CASSPLGGPTDTQYF.

As regards this clone: The sample has other DNA sequences that encode this CDR3 too. This rearrangement joins TRBV9 to TRBJ1-2, with 8 bases that match TRBD1. V lost 3 bases and J lost 5; bases outside the gene matches: 6. This CDR3 has 14 residues. CDR1 and CDR2 (germline): SGDLS, YYNGEE. CDR3: CASSAQGARYGYTF. The CDR3 DNA reads TGTGCCAGCAGCGCTCAGGGGGCGCGATATGGCTACACCTTC.

A remark on this clone: Relative to the germline gene, one junction end is altered; a read error may explain this. The J gene is TRBJ2-7, the V gene TRBV4-2, with D perhaps TRBD2 (6 bases). CDR3 size: 15 residues. CDR1 is LGHNA and CDR2 is YNFKEQ in the germline V gene. DNA for the CDR3: TGTGCCAGCAGCTTGGACGGGAGTTGGTCCTTCGAGCAGTACTTC. The encoded protein is CASSLDGSWSFEQYF.

The chain recombines TRBV5-1 with TRBJ1-6; no clear D. V was clipped by 0 bases and J by 5 bases, with 12 bases between them. The CDR3 consists of 16 residues. Germline CDR1 and CDR2: SGHRS and YFSETQ. This CDR3 reads CASSLDLSENNSPLHF. In DNA form, the CDR3 reads TGCGCCAGCAGCTTGGACTTGTCAGAGAATAATTCACCCCTCCACTTT.